These T cell receptor beta chains were read from a single sample in a study of OX40 agonist ivuxolimab in advanced cancers. Profiled with immunoSEQ multiplex PCR; TCRdb holds only in-frame clones, not every one. The sample comprises more than 45,000 clones, more than 75% of which are singletons, and about 2.4% rests with the top ten. Sequences were derived from CD4+ or CD8+ T cells sorted from blood, sampled in a trial of the OX40 agonist ivuxolimab. The receptor set was obtained from an adult with an advanced solid tumor such as melanoma, head and neck, liver or kidney cancer. Each CDR3 is given with its conserved first and last residue. Fields, in order: D gene, J gene, clone size, V gene, CDR3 protein, CDR3 DNA. D genes are given only for firm matches. The size field is filled for only some rows; it gives once, few, many or a size class.

d_gene: -
j_gene: TRBJ2-3
abundance: -
v_gene: TRBV7-2
CDR3aa: CASSLLYTSLISTDTQYF
CDR3nt: TGTGCCAGCAGCCTTCTTTATACGAGTTTGATCAGTACAGATACGCAGTATTTT

d_gene: -
j_gene: TRBJ2-5
abundance: -
v_gene: TRBV5-1
CDR3aa: CASSLEETQYF
CDR3nt: TGCGCCAGCAGCCTCGAAGAGACCCAGTACTTC

d_gene: TRBD1
j_gene: TRBJ1-2
abundance: -
v_gene: TRBV28
CDR3aa: CTSSTSGQGNYGYTF
CDR3nt: TGTACCAGCAGTACCTCGGGACAGGGAAACTATGGCTACACCTTC

d_gene: -
j_gene: TRBJ1-1
abundance: few
v_gene: TRBV5-3
CDR3aa: CARSLGRVRTEAFF
CDR3nt: TGTGCCAGAAGCTTGGGCAGGGTGAGGACTGAAGCTTTCTTT

d_gene: -
j_gene: TRBJ2-5
abundance: once
v_gene: TRBV11-1
CDR3aa: CASSFGWKGYGETQYF
CDR3nt: TGTGCCAGCAGCTTCGGTTGGAAGGGGTACGGAGAGACCCAGTACTTC

d_gene: TRBD1
j_gene: TRBJ2-7
abundance: -
v_gene: TRBV6-5
CDR3aa: CASSSEGAWSYEQYF
CDR3nt: TGTGCCAGCAGTTCCGAGGGGGCATGGTCCTACGAGCAGTACTTC

d_gene: -
j_gene: TRBJ1-3
abundance: -
v_gene: TRBV2
CDR3aa: CASSGQSGNTIYF
CDR3nt: TGTGCCAGCAGTGGGCAAAGCGGAAACACCATATATTTT

d_gene: -
j_gene: TRBJ2-7
abundance: -
v_gene: TRBV10-3
CDR3aa: CAISARNEQYF
CDR3nt: TGTGCCATCAGTGCTCGGAACGAGCAGTACTTC

d_gene: -
j_gene: TRBJ2-7
abundance: few
v_gene: TRBV19
CDR3aa: CASSYGDDEQYF
CDR3nt: TGTGCCAGTAGTTATGGGGACGACGAGCAGTACTTC

d_gene: -
j_gene: TRBJ1-2
abundance: -
v_gene: TRBV7-9
CDR3aa: CASSSQGSF
CDR3nt: TGTGCCAGCAGCTCACAGGGTTCCTTC

d_gene: -
j_gene: TRBJ2-7
abundance: -
v_gene: TRBV11-2
CDR3aa: CASSFSGVSYEQYF
CDR3nt: TGTGCCAGCAGCTTTTCAGGGGTCTCCTACGAGCAGTACTTC

d_gene: TRBD1
j_gene: TRBJ1-2
abundance: -
v_gene: TRBV10-3
CDR3aa: CAISGSGDRANYGYTF
CDR3nt: TGTGCCATCAGTGGCTCCGGGGACAGAGCTAACTATGGCTACACCTTC

d_gene: TRBD1
j_gene: TRBJ2-7
abundance: -
v_gene: TRBV19
CDR3aa: CASSIASPTGAFVYEQYF
CDR3nt: TGTGCCAGTAGTATCGCATCCCCCACAGGGGCGTTCGTCTACGAGCAGTACTTC

d_gene: TRBD1
j_gene: TRBJ1-1
abundance: -
v_gene: TRBV19
CDR3aa: CASSISNQGATEAFF
CDR3nt: TGTGCCAGTAGTATATCAAACCAGGGGGCCACTGAAGCTTTCTTT

d_gene: -
j_gene: TRBJ1-1
abundance: medium-sized
v_gene: TRBV6-4
CDR3aa: CASSVSGGTEAFF
CDR3nt: TGTGCCAGCAGTGTATCTGGAGGCACTGAAGCTTTCTTT

d_gene: -
j_gene: TRBJ2-7
abundance: -
v_gene: TRBV12-2
CDR3aa: CASRLGGRGRYYEQYF
CDR3nt: TGTGCAAGTCGCTTAGGAGGGCGGGGGAGATACTACGAGCAGTACTTC

d_gene: -
j_gene: TRBJ2-1
abundance: -
v_gene: TRBV5-4
CDR3aa: CASSRSGASQYNEQFF
CDR3nt: TGTGCCAGCAGCCGGAGTGGGGCAAGTCAGTACAATGAGCAGTTCTTC

d_gene: -
j_gene: TRBJ1-5
abundance: -
v_gene: TRBV2
CDR3aa: CASSQQGNSNQPQHF
CDR3nt: TGTGCCAGCAGTCAGCAGGGGAATAGCAATCAGCCCCAGCATTTT

d_gene: -
j_gene: TRBJ2-7
abundance: -
v_gene: TRBV5-1
CDR3aa: CASSYGSFSSYEQYF
CDR3nt: TGCGCCAGCAGTTACGGGTCCTTTTCTTCCTACGAGCAGTACTTC

d_gene: -
j_gene: TRBJ2-7
abundance: -
v_gene: TRBV11-2
CDR3aa: CASSSRMALYEQYF
CDR3nt: TGTGCCAGCAGCTCCCGAATGGCTCTCTACGAGCAGTACTTC

d_gene: -
j_gene: TRBJ2-1
abundance: -
v_gene: TRBV29-1
CDR3aa: CSVGRTEGREQFF
CDR3nt: TGCAGCGTTGGCAGGACGGAGGGAAGGGAGCAGTTCTTC

d_gene: TRBD2
j_gene: TRBJ2-1
abundance: -
v_gene: TRBV11-3
CDR3aa: CASSRGISGASDEQFF
CDR3nt: TGTGCCAGCAGCCGAGGGATTAGCGGGGCTAGCGATGAGCAGTTCTTC

d_gene: -
j_gene: TRBJ2-7
abundance: -
v_gene: TRBV4-1
CDR3aa: CASSYTPGESDEQYF
CDR3nt: TGCGCCAGCAGTTACACCCCAGGGGAATCGGACGAGCAGTACTTC